This paragraph reports one T cell receptor (beta chain). The sample belongs to a study of monozygotic twins with inflammatory bowel disease. The CDR3 consists of 13 residues. CDR1 and CDR2 (germline): KGHSH, LQKENI. Template switching introduced UMIs that contain a 6-nucleotide sample barcode. TCRdb processed the 5' RACE reads again and assigns one entry to each CDR3 protein, with no DNA. The sample table sets out more than 300,000 distinct CDR3 sequences. Sequenced: blood. This clonotype was sampled from a human donor with ulcerative colitis or Crohn's disease, or a healthy co-twin of an affected twin (not recorded which). The gene calls are TRBV18 and TRBJ2-7. CDR3 sequence: CASSPDGDYEQYF.